The 15 T cell receptor beta chains reported below all come from one sample, sequenced in a study of spatial heterogeneity in lung cancer. Indicated time point: blood at routine non-recurrence follow-up after resection. Unsorted tumor, nontumor lung tissue or cryopreserved PBMC supplied the whole RNA. TCRdb called the 5' RACE reads again in MiXCR, with one record for every CDR3 protein. This sample yields around 120,000 distinct CDR3 sequences, of which 9% to 15% are seen a single time; approximately 15% belongs to the top ten. The material was PBMCs, obtained at follow-up. The receptor source for this set is a male donor with early-stage non-small cell lung cancer.

The sample holds a few counts of this clonotype. The chain joins TRBV30 to TRBJ1-2, with D possibly TRBD1 on 6 matching bases. Trimming took 3 bases from V and 5 from J, leaving 13 bases between them. The CDR3 spans 13 residues. Germline CDR1 reads GTSNPN; CDR2 reads SVGIG (reference sequence). As DNA, the CDR3 is TGTGCCTGGAGGTCAACAGGGCTTTATGGCTACACCTTC. This translates into CAWRSTGLYGYTF.

This clonotype was seen repeatedly, ten times or more. This chain connects TRBV2 to TRBJ1-5, with D uncertain. The V gene's germline CDR1 is SNHLY and CDR2 FYNNEI. Deletions cut 3 bases from V and 0 bases from J, with 3 bases between. This CDR3 has 13 residues. DNA for the CDR3: TGTGCCAGCAGTGATGATAGCAATCAGCCCCAGCATTTT. Residues: CASSDDSNQPQHF. Using reference TRBV2 and TRBJ1-5 for the parts outside the CDR3, the full variable domain is EPEVTQTPSHQVTQMGQEVILRCVPISNHLYFYWYRQILGQKVEFLVSFYNNEISEKSEIFDDQFSVERPDGSNFTLKIRSTKLEDSAMYFCASSDDSNQPQHFGDGTRLSIL.

The chain links TRBV27 to TRBJ1-2; D is perhaps TRBD1 (6 bases). Looked up from germline, CDR1 is MNHEY and CDR2 is SMNVEV (reference sequence). This CDR3 is 14 amino acids long. Between the trimmed V and J ends, which lost 3 bases and 4 bases, there was a span of 12 bases. The CDR3, as DNA: TGTGCCAGCAGTTTTAATATCAGGGGCTATGGCTACACCTTC. Translating it yields CASSFNIRGYGYTF.

The J gene is TRBJ2-3, the V gene TRBV5-1, with 8 positions matching TRBD2. The CDR3 loop spans 16 amino acids. The trim removed 0 bases at V and 4 bases at J, leaving 7 bases unmatched. In germline, CDR1 is SGHRS, CDR2 YFSETQ. For the CDR3, the DNA is TGCGCCAGCAGCTTGGCCTTGACTAGCGAGGCAGATACGCAGTATTTT. As protein: CASSLALTSEADTQYF.

This clonotype occurred a few times. CDR3 coding DNA: TGTGCCATCAGTGCCGCAGACGATAGCAATCAGCCCCAGCATTTT. Amino acids: CAISAADDSNQPQHF. The chain couples TRBV10-3 to TRBJ1-5, with D uncertain. V was cut by 4 bases and J by 0 bases, with 10 bases left in between. CDR1 and CDR2 (germline): ENHRY, SYGVKD. The CDR3 has 15 amino acids.

The V gene is TRBV5-5, the J gene TRBJ1-2, with a possible D match to TRBD1 (5 bases). Looked up from germline, CDR1 is SGHKS and CDR2 is YYEKEE (reference sequence). There are 12 residues in the CDR3. The germline V and J ends were trimmed by 4 bases and 8 bases, with 12 bases remaining between them. CDR3 in DNA: TGTGCCAGCAGCCCTAAGGGGCGGGGCTACACCTTC. Encoded protein: CASSPKGRGYTF.

J is TRBJ1-1 and V is TRBV25-1, with TRBD1 as a possible D gene (5 bases). The germline V gene has CDR1 MGHDK and CDR2 SYGVNS. V lost 7 bases to trimming and J lost 1 base, with 10 bases between them. The CDR3 is 13 amino acids. The CDR3 coding sequence is TGTGCCAGCACCCTGACAGAGAACACTGAAGCTTTCTTT. Amino acid sequence: CASTLTENTEAFF. Full variable domain (outside the CDR3, taken from reference TRBV25-1 and TRBJ1-1): EADIYQTPRYLVIGTGKKITLECSQTMGHDKMYWYQQDPGMELHLIHYSYGVNSTEKGDLSSESTVSRIRTEHFPLTLESARPSHTSQYLCASTLTENTEAFFGQGTRLTVV.

This clonotype has ten or more counts. V is TRBV10-3 and J is TRBJ2-7; possibly TRBD2 for D (5 bases). CDR3 length: 12 residues. Germline lookup yields CDR1 ENHRY and CDR2 SYGVKD. With 5 bases removed from V and 6 bases from J, the gap between germline ends came to 11 bases. The CDR3 nucleotides read TGTGCCATCAGTCGGACTTCAGGCGAGCAGTACTTC. Translated: CAISRTSGEQYF.

This clonotype was picked up a small number of times. This chain connects TRBV6-5 to TRBJ2-4; TRBD1 might be the D (7 bases). The CDR3 runs 16 residues. The germline V gene encodes CDR1 MNHEY and CDR2 SVGAGI. Trimming pared 0 bases from V and 5 bases from J, leaving 14 bases between. The CDR3 DNA reads as TGTGCCAGCAGTTACTCCGGGGGCCAGGGGGAAAACATTCAGTACTTC. Translation gives CASSYSGGQGENIQYF.

This chain's CDR3 is CASSLPRHYGYTF. CDR3 nucleotides: TGTGCCAGCAGTTTACCCAGGCACTATGGCTACACCTTC. The rearrangement uses TRBV12-3 or TRBV12-4 and TRBJ1-2; D gene ambiguous. The CDR3 spans 13 residues. Deletions cut 2 bases from V and 3 bases from J, with 7 bases between.

V usage is TRBV19 and J usage is TRBJ2-1, with 8 bases identical to TRBD2. The V gene's germline CDR1 is LNHDA and CDR2 SQIVND (reference sequence). Losses at the gene ends were 5 bases for V and 6 bases for J; bases not matched to a gene: 6. The CDR3 covers 14 residues. The CDR3 sequence is CASSSRLAPNEQFF. In nucleotides, the CDR3 is TGTGCCAGTAGTTCCCGACTAGCGCCCAATGAGCAGTTCTTC.

This clonotype was picked up a small number of times. The rearrangement uses TRBV20-1 and TRBJ1-1; D gene ambiguous. Germline lookup yields CDR1 DFQATT and CDR2 SNEGSKA (reference sequence). The CDR3 runs to 14 residues. V lost 0 bases, J lost 3 bases, and 11 bases lay in between. The CDR3 is CSARDPGGYTEAFF. The DNA for the CDR3 is TGCAGTGCTAGAGATCCGGGCGGATACACTGAAGCTTTCTTT.

V and J are TRBV7-9 and TRBJ2-3; 9 bases map to TRBD2. The V gene end was trimmed by 5 bases and the J gene end by 6 bases; junction bases not matched to a gene: 15. Germline lookup yields CDR1 SEHNR and CDR2 FQNEAQ (reference sequence). The CDR3 has 17 residues. The CDR3 spells CASSLNRLAAPTDTQYF. The CDR3 DNA sequence: TGTGCCAGCAGCCTGAACAGACTAGCGGCCCCGACGGATACGCAGTATTTT.

This clonotype turned up a few times. The chain links TRBV7-2 to TRBJ2-1; 13 positions match TRBD2. Germline CDR1 is SGHTA and CDR2 is FQGNSA. V lost 5 bases, J lost 9 bases, and 7 bases stayed unmatched. This CDR3 spans 15 amino acids. The CDR3 bases are TGTGCCAGCAGCAAAACTAGCGGGGGGGCCGTTGAGCAGTTCTTC. Encoded protein: CASSKTSGGAVEQFF.

At least ten counts were recorded for this clonotype. This chain's CDR3 is CASSLQGGNEQFF. CDR3 nucleotides: TGTGCCAGCAGTTTACAGGGTGGGAATGAGCAGTTCTTC. The chain is built from TRBV12-3 or TRBV12-4 and TRBJ2-1; D is possibly TRBD1 (5 bases). V lost 2 bases and J 7 bases, leaving 9 bases between the germline ends. The CDR3 extends over 13 amino acids.